Below are 2 T cell receptor beta chains sequenced from a single sample in a study of beta chain features in type 1 diabetes (dated by TCRdb to 2017 to 2018). Paper-wide results and their limitations: Type 1 diabetes patients showed a moderate but significant shortening of TCRB CDR3 length in all four CD4+ subsets.

Their specific antigens are unknown. Library creation used the immunoSEQ multiplex PCR assay. The entire isolated RNA was reverse transcribed using the High Capacity cDNA Reverse Transcription Kit, and thus expressed TCRB transcripts were sequenced. TCRdb carries this immuneACCESS record with in-frame sequences only. Its versions omit some clonotypes, under half of them owing to an unresolved V gene in the studies checked, with the rest unexplained. The sample yields about 170,000 clones; 6% to 9% were counted once. The top ten constitute 0.5% of the sample. Sequencing was carried out using central memory CD4+ T cells from blood. These TCRs come from a young man with type 1 diabetes.

The chain links TRBV7-2 to TRBJ1-1, with D possibly TRBD1 on 5 matching bases. This CDR3 has 14 amino acids. In germline, CDR1 is SGHTA, CDR2 FQGNSA. V was shortened by 4 bases and J by 2 bases, with 11 bases between the two germline ends. The CDR3 protein is CASSSGYANTEAFF. In DNA form, the CDR3 reads TGTGCCAGCAGCTCAGGGTATGCAAACACTGAAGCTTTCTTT.

The gene calls are TRBV29-1 and TRBJ2-1; no clear D gene. Looked up from germline, CDR1 is SQVTM and CDR2 is ANQGSEA. V was trimmed by 3 bases and J by 7 bases, leaving 16 bases between them. This CDR3 contains 14 residues. The CDR3 coding sequence is TGCAGCGTTGAGCAACAGACGTCTTCGAATGAGCAGTTCTTC. It encodes CSVEQQTSSNEQFF.